The rows below give T cell receptor beta chains drawn from one sample of a study of PD-L1 blockade in urothelial cancer. Assay: immunoSEQ multiplex PCR; the TCRdb copy retains only in-frame clones and omits some. The data show 35,000 to 40,000 clones, around 80% seen once. This specimen was PBMCs, taken around atezolizumab (anti-PD-L1) treatment. The receptors shown here come from a man in his 70s with urothelial cancer. The CDR3 runs from the conserved cysteine through the conserved F or W. D genes are given only for firm matches. Size is omitted from some rows. Given values are once, few, many or a class for expanded clones.

>TRBJ2-7|15|-|-|TRBV5-6
TGTGCCAGCAGCTTAGGTCTGGACGGGACCTACGAGCAGTACTTC
CASSLGLDGTYEQYF
>TRBJ2-3|20|TRBD2|-|TRBV29-1
TGCAGCGTTGGGCAGGGCCTCCCCACTGGCACTAGCGGGAGCGCAGATACGCAGTATTTT
CSVGQGLPTGTSGSADTQYF
>TRBJ2-7|13|-|-|TRBV18
TGTGCCAGCTCAGCGGGACCAGCCTACGAGCAGTACTTC
CASSAGPAYEQYF
>TRBJ1-2|13|-|few|TRBV5-5
TGTGCCAGCAGCTTATCAGGGAACTATGGCTACACCTTC
CASSLSGNYGYTF
>TRBJ1-1|12|-|-|TRBV14
TGTGCCAGCAGCCAGCGGGGGGCGAGTGGTTTCTTT
CASSQRGASGFF
>TRBJ1-2|13|-|-|TRBV6-6
TGTGCCACTTCCTCGAGGGGGTGCTTTGGCTACACCTTC
CATSSRGCFGYTF
>TRBJ1-1|15|TRBD1|-|TRBV5-1
TGCGCCAGCAGCTTGAGGACAGGGGAGAACACTGAAGCTTTCTTT
CASSLRTGENTEAFF
>TRBJ1-1|15|-|few|TRBV6-1
TGTGCCAGCAGTGTAGGGCAGGAGCGGAGCACTGAAGCTTTCTTT
CASSVGQERSTEAFF
>TRBJ2-4|13|TRBD1|once|TRBV19
TGTGCCAGCGACTCAGGGGGCGAGGGCATTCAGTACTTC
CASDSGGEGIQYF
>TRBJ1-1|12|-|few|TRBV29-1
TGCAGCGCCCAAGCGACCGGGGGTGAAGCTTTCTTT
CSAQATGGEAFF
>TRBJ1-5|14|TRBD1|-|TRBV2
TGTGCCAGCACCACGACAGGGGAGGGTCAGCCCCAGCATTTT
CASTTTGEGQPQHF
>TRBJ2-7|14|-|-|TRBV18
TGTGCCAGCTCCGTCAACGATGGGCCCTACGAGCAGTACTTC
CASSVNDGPYEQYF
>TRBJ2-3|16|-|-|TRBV5-1
TGCGCCAGCAGCTTGGCCAGGTCATCTGGCACAGATACGCAGTATTTT
CASSLARSSGTDTQYF
>TRBJ1-2|13|-|once|TRBV19
TGTGCCAGTAGTCGTCCAGGTTCCTATGGCTACACCTTC
CASSRPGSYGYTF
>TRBJ2-1|17|TRBD2|-|TRBV4-3
TGCGCCAGCAGCCAAGAGCCTTTGGGACTAGCTTACAATGAGCAGTTCTTC
CASSQEPLGLAYNEQFF
>TRBJ2-1|15|-|-|TRBV11-3
TGTGCCAGCAGCTTAGGTTATCTCTCCTACAATGAGCAGTTCTTC
CASSLGYLSYNEQFF
>TRBJ2-7|14|TRBD1|-|TRBV19
TGTGCCAGTAGTATGGGGACAGGGGGCCGGGAGCAGTACTTC
CASSMGTGGREQYF
>TRBJ1-5|13|-|-|TRBV5-8
TGTGCCAGCAGCTTTCCAAGCAATCAGCCCCAGCATTTT
CASSFPSNQPQHF
>TRBJ1-5|16|-|-|TRBV6-6
TGTGCCAGCAGTCCCTCAATGACAGTCAGCAATCAGCCCCAGCATTTT
CASSPSMTVSNQPQHF
>TRBJ2-5|13|-|-|TRBV10-3
TGTGCCATCAGTGACAGGGTACAAGAGACCCAGTACTTC
CAISDRVQETQYF
>TRBJ2-7|13|TRBD2|-|TRBV6-6
TGTGCCAGCGGAGCGGGGGGCATAGGCGAGCAGTACTTC
CASGAGGIGEQYF
>TRBJ2-1|17|TRBD2|-|TRBV7-2
TGTGCCAGCAGCCCCCGGGGAGGAGGAGCGGGAAACAATGAGCAGTTCTTC
CASSPRGGGAGNNEQFF
>TRBJ2-2|14|-|-|TRBV2
TGTGCCAGCAGTGGAGTCAGGGTAAACGGGGAGCTGTTTTTT
CASSGVRVNGELFF
>TRBJ1-2|13|TRBD1|-|TRBV27
TGTGCCAGCACCAGACAGGGGATGGATGGCTACACCTTC
CASTRQGMDGYTF
>TRBJ2-1|16|TRBD2|-|TRBV19
TGTGCCAGTACCCCTGGGACTAGCGGGAGAAGGGATGAGCAGTTCTTC
CASTPGTSGRRDEQFF
>TRBJ1-1|14|TRBD1|-|TRBV19
TGTGCCAGTAGTGAACAGGGGCCGTCGGCTGAAGCTTTCTTT
CASSEQGPSAEAFF
>TRBJ2-5|15|-|-|TRBV19
TGTGCCAGTAAGGGCGCTCCCCCTGGGGCAGAGACCCAGTACTTC
CASKGAPPGAETQYF
>TRBJ1-1|15|-|-|TRBV4-3
TGCGCCAGCAGCCCTAACGGAGCCCTGAGGACTGAAGCTTTCTTT
CASSPNGALRTEAFF
>TRBJ1-4|15|TRBD1|-|TRBV6-1
TGTGCCAGCAGTACCGGGACAGGGGTACGAGAAAAACTGTTTTTT
CASSTGTGVREKLFF
>TRBJ2-3|15|-|-|TRBV19
TGTGCCAGTACCTCAGGGGGGTCGTTAGGAGATACGCAGTATTTT
CASTSGGSLGDTQYF
>TRBJ1-2|15|TRBD1|few|TRBV5-6
TGTGCCAGCAGCTTGGCGGGACAGGTGGTGGGGGGCTACACCTTC
CASSLAGQVVGGYTF
>TRBJ2-3|18|-|-|TRBV7-2
TGTGCCAGCAGCTTATTCGGGGTTTGGGCGCCGGATGCAGATACGCAGTATTTT
CASSLFGVWAPDADTQYF
>TRBJ1-2|17|-|-|TRBV4-3
TGCGCCAGCAGGCCAAGAATAGTGGGAAGCGGAGGTGATGGCTACACCTTC
CASRPRIVGSGGDGYTF
>TRBJ2-3|13|TRBD1|-|TRBV10-1
TGCGCCAGACCGGGACAGGGTAGAAATACGCAGTATTTT
CARPGQGRNTQYF
>TRBJ1-3|14|-|-|TRBV7-6
TGTGCCAGCAGCTTGGGGGAGGCCGGAAACACCATATATTTT
CASSLGEAGNTIYF
>TRBJ2-1|13|-|-|TRBV9
TGTGCCAGCAGCGGGGGGGGCGTCGATGAGCAGTTCTTC
CASSGGGVDEQFF
>TRBJ2-3|15|-|-|TRBV5-1
TGCGCCAGCAGCTCTGACAGGACTAGCACAGATACGCAGTATTTT
CASSSDRTSTDTQYF
>TRBJ2-3|15|-|-|TRBV6-5
TGTGCCAGCAGCCCCGGACCAGGGAGCACAGATACGCAGTATTTT
CASSPGPGSTDTQYF
>TRBJ2-2|14|TRBD1|-|TRBV5-1
TGCGCCAGCAGCCGGGACAGGAGAACCGGGGAGCTGTTTTTT
CASSRDRRTGELFF
>TRBJ2-3|15|TRBD1|-|TRBV28
TGTGCCAGCAGTTCGCAAGGGGGCGTTACAGATACGCAGTATTTT
CASSSQGGVTDTQYF
>TRBJ2-5|15|-|-|TRBV27
TGTGCCAGCAGTTGGAGGGGGCGAGGGGTAGAGACCCAGTACTTC
CASSWRGRGVETQYF
>TRBJ2-3|15|-|few|TRBV2
TGTGCCAGCAGTGTGTCGAGGGCCGGCACAGATACGCAGTATTTT
CASSVSRAGTDTQYF
>TRBJ1-1|17|TRBD1|once|TRBV7-2
TGTGCCAGCAGCTTCCCCGGGACAGGGATTATGAACACTGAAGCTTTCTTT
CASSFPGTGIMNTEAFF
>TRBJ2-1|14|-|-|TRBV11-2
TGTGCCAGCAGCTTAGATTTGGAGTACAATGAGCAGTTCTTC
CASSLDLEYNEQFF
>TRBJ2-1|13|-|-|TRBV6-5
TGTGCCAGCAGTTACGCAGGACAAGTTGAGCAGTTCTTC
CASSYAGQVEQFF
>TRBJ2-1|15|-|-|TRBV5-4
TGTGCCAGCAGCAATTCGGGAAGGAGCTACAATGAGCAGTTCTTC
CASSNSGRSYNEQFF
>TRBJ2-7|13|TRBD2|-|TRBV7-6
TGTGCCAGCAGCTTTAGGCGGGGGGACGAGCAGTACTTC
CASSFRRGDEQYF
>TRBJ2-1|15|-|few|TRBV7-9
TGTGCCAGCAGCTTCCCGGGTGGGTCGAGGAATGAGCAGTTCTTC
CASSFPGGSRNEQFF
>TRBJ2-7|15|TRBD1|-|TRBV10-3
TGTGCCATCAGTGTTGGACAGGGGGCGCCCTACGAGCAGTACTTC
CAISVGQGAPYEQYF
>TRBJ2-6|17|TRBD1|-|TRBV19
TGTGCCAGTAGTGGCCGGGACAGGGGGTCTGGGGCCAACGTCCTGACTTTC
CASSGRDRGSGANVLTF
>TRBJ2-4|17|-|-|TRBV5-4
TGTGCCAGCAGCCCGATCAGCGGAGCGAGGGCCAAAAACATTCAGTACTTC
CASSPISGARAKNIQYF
>TRBJ2-7|14|-|-|TRBV6-1
TGTGCCAGCAGTACAGGGCCTCCTTCCTACGAGCAGTACTTC
CASSTGPPSYEQYF
>TRBJ2-3|16|-|-|TRBV15
TGTGCCACCAGCACCCGACTAGGCGGGGGCACAGATACGCAGTATTTT
CATSTRLGGGTDTQYF